This T cell receptor beta chain was sequenced during a study of beta chain features in type 1 diabetes (dated by TCRdb to between 2018 and 2020). Describing the broader study: No differences in mean age, gender distribution, total cell number or subset yield were found between patients and healthy donors. Whereas all 28 donors provided naive and central memory subsets, regulatory and stem cell-like memory subsets were isolated from just 8 patients and about eight healthy donors. Across all samples, 107,917,701 sorted cells were examined, and cell number per subset correlated strongly with RNA yield. The study compared the TCRB repertoires of sorted circulating CD4+ T cell subsets in recently diagnosed type 1 diabetes patients with those in matched healthy donors.

Each donor gave one peripheral blood draw, averaging about 100 mL, which was collected into heparinised tubes. A BD FACSAria II and a panel including CD45RO, CCR7, CD25, CD127, CD95 and CD27 were used to sort naive, central memory, regulatory and stem cell-like memory CD4+ T cells. A purity above 95% was achieved for all sorted populations. PBMCs were isolated immediately by Lymphoprep density gradient centrifugation and stained directly without culture. To minimize batch effects, samples were stained and sorted in pairs, one healthy donor with one patient per experiment. The entire amount of isolated RNA was reverse transcribed using the High Capacity cDNA Reverse Transcription Kit, so the sequenced TCRB transcripts were expressed ones. Naive, central memory and regulatory T cell samples underwent deep immunoSEQ sequencing, averaging about 3.57 million total reads per sample. Sorted cells were lysed in RLT buffer, and RNA was extracted using DNase-treated RNeasy Micro or Mini kits according to cell number. Each cell subset was processed on its own to prevent cross-contamination, while patient and healthy donor samples were processed together. The immunoSEQ multiplex PCR was used to amplify TCRB sequences from cDNA, yielding 87-bp fragments that span the CDR3 region. Amplicons were sequenced on the Illumina HiSeq platform. Concerning the study's data processing: PCR bias was computationally corrected using synthetic template baselines, reads within Hamming distance 2 were collapsed, and singletons that could not be merged were discarded. By aligning reads against IMGT, V, D and J genes, CDR3 length, and insertions or deletions at six rearrangement sites were assigned. Within each subset, clonotype counts were normalized to sorted cell number, after which true diversity and Gini coefficients were computed with the tcR R package. The overlap coefficient, calculated on TCRB nucleotide sequences, was used to quantify repertoire sharing. The table comes from immuneACCESS by way of TCRdb, which keeps in-frame sequences with V and J called. Part of the clones is missing from these tables; in studies checked, under half for an unresolved V gene and the rest for unknown reasons. The V and J calls and clone size are taken from that table; D and trimming were inferred from the DNA. Across this sample there are some 350,000 clones, with around 10% seen only once. The ten largest clones take up about 0.6% of the sample.

This clone was detected only a few times. Its cognate antigen has yet to be identified. The record has no base qualities; no much larger clone is one base away. Summary of the overall study and its limitations: Because cDNA was sequenced instead of genomic DNA, highly expressing activated cells could be over-represented, though the groups showed no difference in activation or CD3 levels. Shorter templates might have been favored by PCR, but patient and control samples were amplified and corrected together, so both groups would have been affected equally by any skew. Only small numbers of individuals were included in the HLA sub-analyses, which left unresolved whether HLA type had any influence on TCRB rearrangement. Naive, central memory and regulatory TCRB repertoires appeared more similar among patients than among healthy donors. Fewer insertions and more nucleotide deletions at VDJ recombination sites were observed in patients with type 1 diabetes, implying thymic rearrangement abnormalities. A moderate but significant shortening of TCRB CDR3 length was observed in type 1 diabetes patients in all four CD4+ subsets.

As encoded in the germline V gene (reference sequence), CDR1 is WNHNN while CDR2 is SYGVQD. From V the trimming removes 5 bases and from J it removes 6 bases, while the gene matches leave 8 bases of the junction unaccounted for. The CDR3 holds 14 amino acids from the cysteine to the phenylalanine. Only CDR3 DNA is held: 42 bases, read in frame from base 1. This TCR was recovered from a man between 25 and 39 years old with type 1 diabetes. The sequencing sample was made of central memory CD4+ T cells from blood. Rearrangement joined TRBV10-1 to TRBJ1-2; TRBD1 matches 8 bases in the middle. Read as DNA, the sequence is TGCGCCAGCAGTCCTGCCCTGACAGGGGATGGCTACACCTTC. Its translation reads: CASSPALTGDGYTF.